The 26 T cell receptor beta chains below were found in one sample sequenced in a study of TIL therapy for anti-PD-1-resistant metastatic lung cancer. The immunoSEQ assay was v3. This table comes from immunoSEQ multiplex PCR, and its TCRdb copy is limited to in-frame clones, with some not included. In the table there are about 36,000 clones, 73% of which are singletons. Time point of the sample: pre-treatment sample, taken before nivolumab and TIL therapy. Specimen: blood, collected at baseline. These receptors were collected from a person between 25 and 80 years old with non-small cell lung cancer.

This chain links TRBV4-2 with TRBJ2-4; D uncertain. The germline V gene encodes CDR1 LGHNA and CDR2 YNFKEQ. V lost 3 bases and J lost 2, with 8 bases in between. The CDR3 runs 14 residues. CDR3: CASSQDLPKNIQYF. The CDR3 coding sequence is TGTGCCAGCAGCCAGGACCTCCCCAAAAACATTCAGTACTTC.

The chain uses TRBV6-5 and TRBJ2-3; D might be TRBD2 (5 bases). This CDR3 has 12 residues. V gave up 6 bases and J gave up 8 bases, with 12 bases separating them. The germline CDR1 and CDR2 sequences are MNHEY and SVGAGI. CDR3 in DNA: TGTGCCAGCAGCCCCCCAGAGGGTACGCAGTATTTT. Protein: CASSPPEGTQYF.

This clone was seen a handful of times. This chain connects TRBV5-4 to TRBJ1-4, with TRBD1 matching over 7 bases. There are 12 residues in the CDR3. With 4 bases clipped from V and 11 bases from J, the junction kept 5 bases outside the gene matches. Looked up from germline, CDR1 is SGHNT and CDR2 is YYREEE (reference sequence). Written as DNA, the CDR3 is TGTGCCAGCAGCGTTGACAGGGACAAACTGTTTTTT. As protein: CASSVDRDKLFF.

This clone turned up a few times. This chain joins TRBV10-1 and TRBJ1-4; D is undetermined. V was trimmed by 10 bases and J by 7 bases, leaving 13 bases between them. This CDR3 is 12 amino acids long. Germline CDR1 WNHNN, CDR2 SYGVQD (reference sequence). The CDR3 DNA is TGCGCCACTCAACCATGGAGTGAAAAACTGTTTTTT. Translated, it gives CATQPWSEKLFF.

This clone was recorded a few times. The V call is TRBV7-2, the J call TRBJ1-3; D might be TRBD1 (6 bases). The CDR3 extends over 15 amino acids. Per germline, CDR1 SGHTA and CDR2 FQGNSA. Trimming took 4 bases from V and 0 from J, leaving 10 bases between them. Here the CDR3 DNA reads TGTGCCAGCAGCTCGGACAGCGCCTCTGGAAACACCATATATTTT. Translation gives CASSSDSASGNTIYF.

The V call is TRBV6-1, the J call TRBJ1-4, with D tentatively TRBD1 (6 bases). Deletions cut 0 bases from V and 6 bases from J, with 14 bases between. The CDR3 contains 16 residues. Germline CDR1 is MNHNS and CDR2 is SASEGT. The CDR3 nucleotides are TGTGCCAGCAGTGAAGCCGGGGGGCAGGGTGATGAAAAACTGTTTTTT. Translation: CASSEAGGQGDEKLFF.

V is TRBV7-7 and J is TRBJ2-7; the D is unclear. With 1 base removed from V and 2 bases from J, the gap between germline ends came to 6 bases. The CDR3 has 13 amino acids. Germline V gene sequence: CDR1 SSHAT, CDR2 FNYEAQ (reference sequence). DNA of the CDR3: TGTGCCAGCAGCTTAGATGGGACCTACGAGCAGTACTTC. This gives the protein CASSLDGTYEQYF.

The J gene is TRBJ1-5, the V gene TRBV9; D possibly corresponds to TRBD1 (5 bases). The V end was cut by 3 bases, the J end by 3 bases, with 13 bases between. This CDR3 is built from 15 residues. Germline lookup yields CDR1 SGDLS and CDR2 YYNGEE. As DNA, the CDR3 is TGTGCCAGCAGCGCCGGGATGGGGGACAATCAGCCCCAGCATTTT. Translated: CASSAGMGDNQPQHF.

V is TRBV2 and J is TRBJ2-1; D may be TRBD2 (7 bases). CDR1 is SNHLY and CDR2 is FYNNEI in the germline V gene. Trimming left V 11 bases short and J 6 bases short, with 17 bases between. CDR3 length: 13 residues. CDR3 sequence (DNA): TGTGCCGGGAGGGGGACTACGCCCAATGAGCAGTTCTTC. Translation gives CAGRGTTPNEQFF.

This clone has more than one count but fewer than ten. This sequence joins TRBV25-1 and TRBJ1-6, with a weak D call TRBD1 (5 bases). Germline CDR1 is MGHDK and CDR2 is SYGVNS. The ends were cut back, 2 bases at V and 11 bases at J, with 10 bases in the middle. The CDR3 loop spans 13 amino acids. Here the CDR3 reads CASSEVGGAPLHF. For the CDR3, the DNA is TGTGCCAGCAGTGAAGTGGGGGGTGCACCCCTCCACTTT.

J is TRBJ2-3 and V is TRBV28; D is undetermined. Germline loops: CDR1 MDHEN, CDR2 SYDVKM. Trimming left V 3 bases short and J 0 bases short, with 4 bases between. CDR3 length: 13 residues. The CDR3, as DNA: TGTGCCAGCAGTTTCCGCAGCACAGATACGCAGTATTTT. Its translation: CASSFRSTDTQYF. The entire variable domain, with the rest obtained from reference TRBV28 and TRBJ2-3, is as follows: DVKVTQSSRYLVKRTGEKVFLECVQDMDHENMFWYRQDPGLGLRLIYFSYDVKMKEKGDIPEGYSVSREKKERFSLILESASTNQTSMYLCASSFRSTDTQYFGPGTRLTVL.

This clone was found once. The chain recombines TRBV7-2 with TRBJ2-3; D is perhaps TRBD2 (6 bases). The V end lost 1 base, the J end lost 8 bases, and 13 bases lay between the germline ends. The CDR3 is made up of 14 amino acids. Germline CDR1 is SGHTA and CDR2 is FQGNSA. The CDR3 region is CASSLVGPEGTQYF. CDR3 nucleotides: TGTGCCAGCAGCTTAGTCGGCCCGGAGGGTACGCAGTATTTT.

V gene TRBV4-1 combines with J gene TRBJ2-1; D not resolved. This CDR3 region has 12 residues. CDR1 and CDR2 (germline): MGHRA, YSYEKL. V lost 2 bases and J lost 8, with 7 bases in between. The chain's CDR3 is CASSQTTDEQFF. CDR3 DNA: TGCGCCAGCAGCCAAACAACAGATGAGCAGTTCTTC.

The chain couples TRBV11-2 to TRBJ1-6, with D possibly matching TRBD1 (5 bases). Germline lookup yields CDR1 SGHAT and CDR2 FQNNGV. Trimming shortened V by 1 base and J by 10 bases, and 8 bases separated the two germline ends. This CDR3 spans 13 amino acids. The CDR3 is CASSLGGGSPLHF. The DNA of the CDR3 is TGTGCCAGCAGCTTAGGGGGCGGCTCACCCCTCCACTTT.

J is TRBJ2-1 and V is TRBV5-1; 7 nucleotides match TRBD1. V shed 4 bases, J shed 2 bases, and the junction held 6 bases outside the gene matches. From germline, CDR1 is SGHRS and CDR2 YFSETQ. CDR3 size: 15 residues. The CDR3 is CASSIRDRPYNEQFF. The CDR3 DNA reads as TGCGCCAGCAGCATCCGGGACAGACCCTACAATGAGCAGTTCTTC.

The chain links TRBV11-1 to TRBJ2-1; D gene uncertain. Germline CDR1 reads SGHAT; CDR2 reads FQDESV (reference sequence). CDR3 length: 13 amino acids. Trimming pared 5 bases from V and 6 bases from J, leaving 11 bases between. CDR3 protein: CASSGQPLNEQFF. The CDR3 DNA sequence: TGTGCCAGCAGCGGCCAGCCCCTCAATGAGCAGTTCTTC.

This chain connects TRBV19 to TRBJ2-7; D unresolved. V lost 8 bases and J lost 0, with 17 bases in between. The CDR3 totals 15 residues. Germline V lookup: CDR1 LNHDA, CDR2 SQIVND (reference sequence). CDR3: CASSKRPESSYEQYF. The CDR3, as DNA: TGTGCCAGTTCCAAAAGACCCGAGAGCTCCTACGAGCAGTACTTC.

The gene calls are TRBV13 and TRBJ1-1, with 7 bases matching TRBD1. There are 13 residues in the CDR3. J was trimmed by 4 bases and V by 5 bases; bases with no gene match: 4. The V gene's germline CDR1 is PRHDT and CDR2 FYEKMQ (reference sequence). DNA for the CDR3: TGTGCCAGCAGCCCCCCAGGGGGCACTGAAGCTTTCTTT. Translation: CASSPPGGTEAFF.

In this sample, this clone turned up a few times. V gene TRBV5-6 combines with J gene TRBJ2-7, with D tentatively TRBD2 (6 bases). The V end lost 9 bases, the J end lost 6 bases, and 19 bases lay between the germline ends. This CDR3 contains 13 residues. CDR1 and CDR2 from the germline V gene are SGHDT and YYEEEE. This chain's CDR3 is CATRGTDKGEQYF. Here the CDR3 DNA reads TGTGCCACCCGCGGGACGGACAAAGGCGAGCAGTACTTC.

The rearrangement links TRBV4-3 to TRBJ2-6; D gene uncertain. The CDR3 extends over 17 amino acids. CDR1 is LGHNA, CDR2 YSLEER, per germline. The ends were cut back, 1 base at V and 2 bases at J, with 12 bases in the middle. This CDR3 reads CASSQVAPGTGANVLTF. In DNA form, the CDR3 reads TGCGCCAGCAGCCAAGTGGCTCCAGGCACTGGGGCCAACGTCCTGACTTTC.

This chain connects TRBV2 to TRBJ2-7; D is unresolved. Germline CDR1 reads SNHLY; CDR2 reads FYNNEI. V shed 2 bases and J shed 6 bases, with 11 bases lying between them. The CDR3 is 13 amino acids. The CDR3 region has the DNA TGTGCCAGCAGTGAAAGGGCAGTCCTCGAGCAGTACTTC. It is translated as CASSERAVLEQYF.

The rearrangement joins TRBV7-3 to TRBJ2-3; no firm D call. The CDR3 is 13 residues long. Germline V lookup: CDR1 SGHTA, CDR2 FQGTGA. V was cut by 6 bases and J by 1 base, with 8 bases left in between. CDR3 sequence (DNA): TGTGCCAGCAGTCAAGCAGGCACAGATACGCAGTATTTT. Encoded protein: CASSQAGTDTQYF.

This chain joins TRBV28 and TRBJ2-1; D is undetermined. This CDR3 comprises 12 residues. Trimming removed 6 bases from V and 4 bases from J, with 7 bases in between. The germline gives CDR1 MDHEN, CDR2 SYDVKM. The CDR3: CASSGRYNEQFF. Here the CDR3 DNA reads TGTGCCAGCAGCGGACGGTACAATGAGCAGTTCTTC.

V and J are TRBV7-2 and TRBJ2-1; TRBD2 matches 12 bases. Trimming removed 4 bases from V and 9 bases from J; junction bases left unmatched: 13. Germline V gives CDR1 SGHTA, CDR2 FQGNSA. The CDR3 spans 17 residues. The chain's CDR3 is CASSSPSGRARFGEQFF. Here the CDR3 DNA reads TGTGCCAGCAGCTCCCCTAGCGGGAGGGCCCGGTTCGGTGAGCAGTTCTTC.

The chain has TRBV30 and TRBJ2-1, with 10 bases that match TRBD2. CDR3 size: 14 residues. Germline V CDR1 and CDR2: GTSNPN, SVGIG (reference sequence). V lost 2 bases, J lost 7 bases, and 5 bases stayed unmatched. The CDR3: CAWSRQGLANEQFF. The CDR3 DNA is TGTGCCTGGAGTCGGCAGGGACTAGCGAATGAGCAGTTCTTC.

This CDR3 is CASSLASGTLSYEQYF. The CDR3 nucleotides read TGTGCCAGCAGCTTAGCCTCCGGGACACTTTCCTACGAGCAGTACTTC. The V and J genes are TRBV7-9 and TRBJ2-7; weak D call: TRBD1 (6 bases). Deletions cut 0 bases from V and 1 base from J, with 13 bases between. The germline gives CDR1 SEHNR, CDR2 FQNEAQ (reference sequence). CDR3 size: 16 residues.